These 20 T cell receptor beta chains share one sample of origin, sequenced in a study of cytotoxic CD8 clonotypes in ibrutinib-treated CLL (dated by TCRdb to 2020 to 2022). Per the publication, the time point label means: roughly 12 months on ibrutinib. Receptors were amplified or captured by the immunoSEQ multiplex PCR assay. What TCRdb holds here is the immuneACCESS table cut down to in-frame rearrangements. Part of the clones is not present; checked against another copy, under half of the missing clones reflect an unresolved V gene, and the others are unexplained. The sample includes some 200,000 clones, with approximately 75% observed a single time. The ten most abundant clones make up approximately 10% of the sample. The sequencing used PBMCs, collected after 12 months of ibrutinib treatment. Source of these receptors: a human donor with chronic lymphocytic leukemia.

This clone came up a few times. The CDR3 nucleotides read TGTGCCAGCAGCGGTCGACAGGGGGCCGCAGATACGCAGTATTTT. It codes for CASSGRQGAADTQYF. The chain is built from TRBV9 and TRBJ2-3, with 10 bases lining up with TRBD1. V lost 3 bases and J lost 4; bases outside the gene matches: 5. CDR3 size: 15 residues. Looked up from germline, CDR1 is SGDLS and CDR2 is YYNGEE.

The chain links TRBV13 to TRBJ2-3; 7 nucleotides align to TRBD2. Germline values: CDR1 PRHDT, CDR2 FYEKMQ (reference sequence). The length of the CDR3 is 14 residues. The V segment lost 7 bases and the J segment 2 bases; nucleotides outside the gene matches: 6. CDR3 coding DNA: TGTGCCAGCACCTCCGGGACTAACACAGATACGCAGTATTTT. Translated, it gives CASTSGTNTDTQYF.

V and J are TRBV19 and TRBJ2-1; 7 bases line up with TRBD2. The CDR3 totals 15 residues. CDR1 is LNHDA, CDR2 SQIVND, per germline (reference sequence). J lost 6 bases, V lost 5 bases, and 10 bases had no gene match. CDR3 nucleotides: TGTGCCAGTAGTTTGCGGGGGTACATTGGCAATGAGCAGTTCTTC. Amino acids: CASSLRGYIGNEQFF.

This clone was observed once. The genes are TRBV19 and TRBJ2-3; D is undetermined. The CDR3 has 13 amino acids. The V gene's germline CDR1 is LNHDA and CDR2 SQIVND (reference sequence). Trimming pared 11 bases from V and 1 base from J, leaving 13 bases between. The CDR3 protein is CASCGLGTDTQYF. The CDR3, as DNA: TGTGCCTCATGTGGCCTAGGCACAGATACGCAGTATTTT.

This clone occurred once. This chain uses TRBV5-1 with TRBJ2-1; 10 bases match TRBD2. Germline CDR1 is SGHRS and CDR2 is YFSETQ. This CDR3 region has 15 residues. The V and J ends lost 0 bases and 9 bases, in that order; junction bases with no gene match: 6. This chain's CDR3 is CASSLALAGEGEQFF. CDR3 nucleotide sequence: TGCGCCAGCAGCTTGGCGCTAGCGGGAGAGGGTGAGCAGTTCTTC. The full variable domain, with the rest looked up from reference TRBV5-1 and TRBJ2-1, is KAGVTQTPRYLIKTRGQQVTLSCSPISGHRSVSWYQQTPGQGLQFLFEYFSETQRNKGNFPGRFSGRQFSNSRSEMNVSTLELGDSALYLCASSLALAGEGEQFFGPGTRLTVL.

The CDR3 coding sequence is TGTGCCAGCAGCCCCCCGGGGGGGCTGGGCTACACCTTC. Amino acids: CASSPPGGLGYTF. This sequence joins TRBV5-4 and TRBJ1-2; TRBD1 might be the D (6 bases). V was clipped by 4 bases and J by 8 bases, with 15 bases between them. There are 13 residues in the CDR3. The germline V gene has CDR1 SGHNT and CDR2 YYREEE (reference sequence). The full variable domain, in which reference TRBV5-4 and TRBJ1-2 provide the parts outside the CDR3, is ETGVTQSPTHLIKTRGQQVTLRCSSQSGHNTVSWYQQALGQGPQFIFQYYREEENGRGNFPPRFSGLQFPNYSSELNVNALELDDSALYLCASSPPGGLGYTFGSGTRLTVV.

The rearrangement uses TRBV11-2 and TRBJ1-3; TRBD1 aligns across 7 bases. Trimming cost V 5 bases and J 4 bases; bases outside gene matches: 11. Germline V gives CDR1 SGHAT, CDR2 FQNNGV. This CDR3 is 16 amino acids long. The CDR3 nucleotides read TGTGCCAGCAGCCATCGGGCAGGGGGGTCAGGAAACACCATATATTTT. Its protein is CASSHRAGGSGNTIYF.

The CDR3 sequence is CSVERDRGVYNEQFF. CDR3 coding DNA: TGCAGCGTTGAACGGGACAGGGGGGTTTACAATGAGCAGTTCTTC. The chain recombines TRBV29-1 with TRBJ2-1; 11 bases map to TRBD1. The CDR3 contains 15 residues. Looked up from germline, CDR1 is SQVTM and CDR2 is ANQGSEA. V trimming: 2 bases; J trimming: 4 bases; junction bases outside the gene matches: 4.

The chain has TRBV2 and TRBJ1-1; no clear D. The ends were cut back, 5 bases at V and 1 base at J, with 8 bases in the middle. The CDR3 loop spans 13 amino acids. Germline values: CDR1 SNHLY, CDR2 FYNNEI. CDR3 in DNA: TGTGCCAGCAGTACACAAGAGAACACTGAAGCTTTCTTT. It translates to CASSTQENTEAFF.

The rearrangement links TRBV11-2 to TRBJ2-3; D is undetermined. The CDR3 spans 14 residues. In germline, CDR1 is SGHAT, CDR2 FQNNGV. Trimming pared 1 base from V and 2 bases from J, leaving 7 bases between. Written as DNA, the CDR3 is TGTGCCAGCAGCTTAGGGTATTTCACAGATACGCAGTATTTT. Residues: CASSLGYFTDTQYF.

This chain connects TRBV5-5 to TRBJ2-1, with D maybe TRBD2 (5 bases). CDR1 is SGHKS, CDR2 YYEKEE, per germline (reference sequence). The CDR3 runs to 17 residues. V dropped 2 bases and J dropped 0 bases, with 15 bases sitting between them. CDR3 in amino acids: CASSFSSGIISYNEQFF. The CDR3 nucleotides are TGTGCCAGCAGCTTTAGTTCGGGGATTATCTCCTACAATGAGCAGTTCTTC.

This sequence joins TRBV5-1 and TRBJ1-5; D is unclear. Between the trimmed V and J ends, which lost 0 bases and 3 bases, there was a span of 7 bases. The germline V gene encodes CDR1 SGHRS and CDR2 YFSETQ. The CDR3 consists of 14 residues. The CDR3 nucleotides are TGCGCCAGCAGCTTGGGTGGGGTCAATCAGCCCCAGCATTTT. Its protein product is CASSLGGVNQPQHF.

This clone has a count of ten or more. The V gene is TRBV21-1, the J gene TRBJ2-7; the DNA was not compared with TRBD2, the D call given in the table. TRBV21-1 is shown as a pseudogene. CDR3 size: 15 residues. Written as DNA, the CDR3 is TGTGCCAGCAGCAAACGGGCTAGCGGAACCTACGAGCAGTACTTC. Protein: CASSKRASGTYEQYF.

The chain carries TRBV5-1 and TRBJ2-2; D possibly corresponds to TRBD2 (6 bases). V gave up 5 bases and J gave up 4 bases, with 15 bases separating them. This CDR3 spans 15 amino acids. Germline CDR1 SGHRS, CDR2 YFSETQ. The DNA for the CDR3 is TGCGCCAGCAGGGAGGGACCATATGGCACCGGGGAGCTGTTTTTT. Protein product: CASREGPYGTGELFF.

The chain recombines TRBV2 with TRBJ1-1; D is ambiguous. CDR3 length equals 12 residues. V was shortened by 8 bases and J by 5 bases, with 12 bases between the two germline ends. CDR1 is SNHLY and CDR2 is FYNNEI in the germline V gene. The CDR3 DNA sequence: TGTGCCAGCCAGGTCAGGAGTACTGAAGCTTTCTTT. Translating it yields CASQVRSTEAFF.

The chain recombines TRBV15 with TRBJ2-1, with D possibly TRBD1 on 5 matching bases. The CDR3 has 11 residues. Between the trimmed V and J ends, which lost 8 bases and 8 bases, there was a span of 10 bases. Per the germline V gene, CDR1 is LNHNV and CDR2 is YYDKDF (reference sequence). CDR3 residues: CATVRVHEQFF. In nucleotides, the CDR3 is TGTGCCACCGTCAGGGTCCATGAGCAGTTCTTC.

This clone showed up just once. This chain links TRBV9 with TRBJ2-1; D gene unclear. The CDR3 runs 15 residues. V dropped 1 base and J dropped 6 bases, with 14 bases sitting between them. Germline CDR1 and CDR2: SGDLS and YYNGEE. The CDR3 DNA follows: TGTGCCAGCAGCGTACATAAGGCCTTACCCAATGAGCAGTTCTTC. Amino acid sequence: CASSVHKALPNEQFF.

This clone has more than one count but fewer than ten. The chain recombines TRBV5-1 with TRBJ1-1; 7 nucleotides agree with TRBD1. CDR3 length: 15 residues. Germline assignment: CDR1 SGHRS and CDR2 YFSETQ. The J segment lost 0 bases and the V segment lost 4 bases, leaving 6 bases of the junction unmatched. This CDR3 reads CASSLLGQLNTEAFF. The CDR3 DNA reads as TGCGCCAGCAGCCTACTGGGACAGCTGAACACTGAAGCTTTCTTT.

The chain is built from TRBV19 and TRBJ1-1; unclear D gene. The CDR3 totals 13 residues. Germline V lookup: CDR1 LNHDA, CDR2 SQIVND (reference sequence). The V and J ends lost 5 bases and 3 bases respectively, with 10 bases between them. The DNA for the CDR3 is TGTGCCAGTAGTCAAGGACCTTACACTGAAGCTTTCTTT. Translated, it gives CASSQGPYTEAFF.

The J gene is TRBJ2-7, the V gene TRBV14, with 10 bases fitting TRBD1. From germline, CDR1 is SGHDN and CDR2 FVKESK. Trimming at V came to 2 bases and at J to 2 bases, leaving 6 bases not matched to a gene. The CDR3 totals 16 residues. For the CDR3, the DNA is TGTGCCAGCAGCCAACCCCCCGGGACAGGGGCCTACGAGCAGTACTTC. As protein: CASSQPPGTGAYEQYF.